The clone carrying this T cell receptor (beta chain) was seen more than once but under ten times. Its antigen is unknown. The sample is drawn from a study of T-cell memory formation after mild COVID-19. Background on the study: TCR clusters were mostly confined to one donor each. Whole-study results and caveats: Day 15 to 85 contracting clones showed balanced CD4/CD8; day 15 to 37 expanders favored CD4+. Chiefly within CM and EM were the contracting CD4+ clones; CD8+ ones were within EMRA.

TCRalpha and TCRbeta libraries used 5'RACE with constant-segment primers and UMIs. TCRdb reanalysed the 5' RACE reads using MiXCR and keeps one entry per CDR3 protein. The table has hundreds of thousands of distinct CDR3 sequences, around 15% seen once. Germline V gene data show CDR1 as LGHDT and CDR2 as YNNKEL (reference sequence). V lost 1 base and J lost 4; bases outside the gene matches: 3. CDR3 length equals 16 residues. The source of this sequence is an adult woman who had mild COVID-19 (a few samples of this study predate the infection). Cell type and time point are not known. The chain combines TRBV3-1 with TRBJ2-2; 10 bases are a match to TRBD2. The sample was PBMCs or a T cell subset sorted from them (not recorded which). The CDR3 is CASSQGLAGSTGELFF. The CDR3 nucleotides read TGTGCCAGCAGCCAAGGACTAGCGGGTTCCACCGGGGAGCTGTTTTTT.